Only one count was recorded for the clone carrying this T cell receptor (beta chain). Its antigen is still unknown. The data stem from a study of vaccination and CD4 T cells after COVID-19. In the study overall: Ranging from 14 to 241, the interval between dose two and post-vaccine sampling had a median of 72 days. Whole-study results and caveats: A median approximately 86% of convalescent patients' SARS-CoV-2-reactive clones emerged only after vaccination.

Treatment in this sample: roughly 10-day PBMC culture with coronavirus spike peptide pools or control peptides (ViraFEST assay). Dates of PCR positivity, March to December 2020, preceded the US Alpha, Beta and Delta variants. Days 3 and 7 were when half the medium was replaced with fresh IL-2 medium. Oncomine TCR Beta short-read sequencing was applied to DNA from cultured CD4+ T cells. MiXCR was run by TCRdb on the PCR reads, yielding one entry per CDR3 protein. Of under 25,000 distinct CDR3 sequences listed, 26% were seen once; the top ten hold approximately 11%. The germline V gene has CDR1 SGHDT and CDR2 YYEEEE. The CDR3 is made up of 14 amino acids. V shed 0 bases and J 5 bases; nucleotides not matched to a gene: 2.

The rearrangement uses TRBV5-6 and TRBJ1-2, with TRBD1 matching over 9 bases. The sequence derives from a human donor with COVID-19. Sequenced material: cultured CD4+ T cells from blood. The CDR3: CASSLGDRAYGYTF. The CDR3 region has the DNA TGTGCCAGCAGCTTGGGGGACAGGGCGTATGGCTACACCTTC. Drawing the rest from reference TRBV5-6 and TRBJ1-2, the complete variable domain is DAGVTQSPTHLIKTRGQQVTLRCSPKSGHDTVSWYQQALGQGPQFIFQYYEEEERQRGNFPDRFSGHQFPNYSSELNVNALLLGDSALYLCASSLGDRAYGYTFGSGTRLTVV.